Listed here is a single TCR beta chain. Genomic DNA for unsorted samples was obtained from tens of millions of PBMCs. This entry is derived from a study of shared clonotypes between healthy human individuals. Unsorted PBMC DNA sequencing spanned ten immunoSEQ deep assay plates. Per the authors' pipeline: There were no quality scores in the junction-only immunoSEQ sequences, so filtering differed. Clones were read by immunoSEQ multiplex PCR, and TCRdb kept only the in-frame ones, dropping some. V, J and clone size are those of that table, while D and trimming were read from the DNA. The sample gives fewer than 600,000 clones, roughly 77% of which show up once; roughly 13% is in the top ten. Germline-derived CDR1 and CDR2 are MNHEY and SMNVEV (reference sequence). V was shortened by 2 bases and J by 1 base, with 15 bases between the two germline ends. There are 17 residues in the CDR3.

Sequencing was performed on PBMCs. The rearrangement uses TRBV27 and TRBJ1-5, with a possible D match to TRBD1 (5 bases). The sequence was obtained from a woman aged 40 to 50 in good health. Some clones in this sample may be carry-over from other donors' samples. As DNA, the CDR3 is TGTGCCAGCAGTTTAATCGGGCAGGGAGGGAGCAATCAGCCCCAGCATTTT. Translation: CASSLIGQGGSNQPQHF.